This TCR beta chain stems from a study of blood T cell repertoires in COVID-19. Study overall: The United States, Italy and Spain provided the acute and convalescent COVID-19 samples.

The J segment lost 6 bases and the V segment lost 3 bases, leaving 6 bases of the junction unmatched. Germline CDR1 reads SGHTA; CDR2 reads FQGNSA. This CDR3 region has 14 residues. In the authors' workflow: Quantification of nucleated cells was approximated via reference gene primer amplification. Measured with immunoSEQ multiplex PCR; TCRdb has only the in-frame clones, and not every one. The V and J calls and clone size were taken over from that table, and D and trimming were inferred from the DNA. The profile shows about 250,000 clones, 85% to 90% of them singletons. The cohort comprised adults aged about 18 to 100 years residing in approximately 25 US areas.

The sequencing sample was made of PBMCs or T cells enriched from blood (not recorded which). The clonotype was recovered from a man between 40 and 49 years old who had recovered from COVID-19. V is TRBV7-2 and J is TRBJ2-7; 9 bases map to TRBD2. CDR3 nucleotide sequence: TGTGCCAGCAGCTTGGCTAGCGGGACGGGCGAGCAGTACTTC. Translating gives CASSLASGTGEQYF. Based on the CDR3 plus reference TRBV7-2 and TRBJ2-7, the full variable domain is GAGVSQSPSNKVTEKGKDVELRCDPISGHTALYWYRQSLGQGLEFLIYFQGNSAPDKSGLPSDRFSAERTGGSVSTLTIQRTQQEDSAVYLCASSLASGTGEQYFGPGTRLTVT.